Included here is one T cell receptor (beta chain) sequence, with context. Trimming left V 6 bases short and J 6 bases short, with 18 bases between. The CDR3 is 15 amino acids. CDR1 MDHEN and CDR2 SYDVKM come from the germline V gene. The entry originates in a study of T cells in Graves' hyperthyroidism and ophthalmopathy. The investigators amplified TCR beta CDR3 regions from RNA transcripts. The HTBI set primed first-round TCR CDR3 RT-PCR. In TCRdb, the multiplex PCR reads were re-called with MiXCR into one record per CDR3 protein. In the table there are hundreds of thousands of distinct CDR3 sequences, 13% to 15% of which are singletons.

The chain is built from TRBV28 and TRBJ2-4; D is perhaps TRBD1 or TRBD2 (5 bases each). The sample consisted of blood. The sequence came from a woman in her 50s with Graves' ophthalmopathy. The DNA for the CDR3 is TGTGCCAGCAGCTCCCCACCGGGACGGGGAAACATTCAGTACTTC. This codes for CASSSPPGRGNIQYF.